Below, 10 T cell receptor beta chains from the same sample are listed, as sequenced in a study of early T cells in non-severe SARS-CoV-2 infection. TCRdb re-called the 5' RACE reads through MiXCR, storing one row per CDR3 protein. This sample yields approximately 65,000 distinct CDR3 sequences, of which more than 9% are seen a single time; around 1.8% belongs to the top ten. The specimen was whole blood. All receptors come from an adult who was a healthcare worker with PCR-confirmed SARS-CoV-2 infection or an uninfected control (not recorded which).

Ten or more counts support this clonotype. The chain couples TRBV7-9 to TRBJ2-7; 7 bases match TRBD1. The CDR3 sequence is 15 residues long. V lost 1 base and J lost 2; bases outside the gene matches: 5. Germline loops: CDR1 SEHNR, CDR2 FQNEAQ (reference sequence). CDR3 bases: TGTGCCAGCAGCTTAGGAAAGGGGGCTACCTACGAGCAGTACTTC. Amino acids: CASSLGKGATYEQYF.

This clonotype occurred a few times. This chain links TRBV12-5 with TRBJ1-1; D is uncertain. V was shortened by 6 bases and J by 0 bases, with 14 bases between the two germline ends. The CDR3 extends over 15 amino acids. Germline V gene sequence: CDR1 LGHNT, CDR2 FRNRAP. As DNA, the CDR3 is TGTGCTAGTGGGAGCAAGCAGGCTCTGAACACTGAAGCTTTCTTT. This sequence encodes CASGSKQALNTEAFF.

The rearrangement links TRBV7-9 to TRBJ2-7, with D tentatively TRBD1 (6 bases). The length of the CDR3 is 13 residues. Germline V gene data show CDR1 as SEHNR and CDR2 as FQNEAQ (reference sequence). The V end was cut by 0 bases, the J end by 5 bases, with 8 bases between. The CDR3 here is CASSLAHRDEQYF. The CDR3 DNA reads as TGTGCCAGCAGCTTAGCGCACAGGGACGAGCAGTACTTC.

A few counts support this clonotype. The chain couples TRBV11-2 to TRBJ2-7, with 7 bases that match TRBD1. The CDR3 loop spans 14 amino acids. Germline CDR1 SGHAT, CDR2 FQNNGV. Losses at the gene ends were 5 bases for V and 2 bases for J; bases not matched to a gene: 6. In DNA form, the CDR3 reads TGTGCCAGCAGCCCCAGACAGGGCCCCTACGAGCAGTACTTC. Amino acid sequence: CASSPRQGPYEQYF.

A few counts support this clonotype. As DNA, the CDR3 is TGTGCCAGCAGTTTCCGGGACAGGGAAGGAGAGCAGTACTTC. Translating gives CASSFRDREGEQYF. The rearrangement uses TRBV6-6 and TRBJ2-7, with TRBD1 identical over 9 bases. CDR3 length: 14 residues. J was trimmed by 7 bases and V by 4 bases; bases with no gene match: 8. The germline V gene has CDR1 MNHNY and CDR2 SVGAGI (reference sequence).

The chain links TRBV20-1 to TRBJ1-3; D gene unclear. This CDR3 region has 13 residues. Germline lookup yields CDR1 DFQATT and CDR2 SNEGSKA (reference sequence). Trimming stripped 5 bases from V and 2 bases from J, with 10 bases between. CDR3 nucleotides: TGCAGTGCTCTGACGGGGACTGGAAACACCATATATTTT. Translated, it gives CSALTGTGNTIYF.

With regard to this clonotype: This sequence may be a read error, since a much larger clone differs from it by one base. The V call is TRBV2, the J call TRBJ2-2; D gene uncertain. Germline V gene sequence: CDR1 SNHLY, CDR2 FYNNEI. There are 12 residues in the CDR3. CDR3 amino acids: CSTSSSTGELFF. In DNA form, the CDR3 reads TGTTCCACCTCGAGCAGTACCGGGGAGCTGTTTTTT.

V is TRBV12-5 and J is TRBJ2-2; D is possibly TRBD1 (5 bases). Trimming stripped 4 bases from V and 1 base from J, with 10 bases between. Germline V lookup: CDR1 LGHNT, CDR2 FRNRAP. The CDR3 length is 15 residues. Written as DNA, the CDR3 is TGTGCTAGTGGTTCCACCAGGGAGAACACCGGGGAGCTGTTTTTT. It specifies CASGSTRENTGELFF.

This clonotype was seen a handful of times. This chain joins TRBV10-3 and TRBJ1-2, with TRBD1 identical over 9 bases. CDR1 and CDR2 (germline): ENHRY, SYGVKD. V shed 3 bases, J shed 7 bases, and the junction held 6 bases outside the gene matches. The CDR3 runs 14 residues. The CDR3 sequence: CAISEGTGTIGYTF. The CDR3, as DNA: TGTGCCATCAGTGAAGGGACAGGGACTATTGGCTACACCTTC.

This clonotype was detected a few times. The chain joins TRBV9 to TRBJ2-1; D is undetermined. The CDR3 length is 12 residues. V was pared by 1 base and J by 6 bases, with 5 bases between. In germline, CDR1 is SGDLS, CDR2 YYNGEE. The CDR3 loop reads CASSVYSNEQFF. The CDR3 nucleotides are TGTGCCAGCAGCGTATACTCCAATGAGCAGTTCTTC.